A single sample is the source of the 10 T cell receptor beta chains below, sequenced in a study of cytomegalovirus exposure and HLA in healthy donors (dated by TCRdb to about 2017). The protocol used for the library was the immunoSEQ multiplex PCR assay. For the multiplex PCR, a mixture combining 60 forward primers for TCR Vbeta segments and 13 reverse primers for TCR Jbeta segments was used. The immuneACCESS repertoire file appears here via TCRdb, limited to in-frame rearrangements. These files lack a portion of the clones; in checked studies, under half of the deficit traces to unresolved V genes, and the cause of the others is not known. The sample data list about 150,000 clones, and 82% of these were observed just once. About 6.4% of the sample is taken by the ten largest. The sample was PBMCs. The receptors shown here come from a woman aged 45-65 years in good health and CMV-seropositive.

V and J are TRBV12-5 and TRBJ2-7; D possibly corresponds to TRBD1 (6 bases). V lost 5 bases and J 2 bases, leaving 13 bases between the germline ends. Germline V CDR1 and CDR2: LGHNT, FRNRAP. The CDR3 is 14 amino acids. The DNA for the CDR3 is TGTGCTAGTGGTCCGGGGACACCCCCCTACGAGCAGTACTTC. It is translated as CASGPGTPPYEQYF. The entire variable domain, with the rest obtained from reference TRBV12-5 and TRBJ2-7, is as follows: DARVTQTPRHKVTEMGQEVTMRCQPILGHNTVFWYRQTMMQGLELLAYFRNRAPLDDSGMPKDRFSAEMPDATLATLKIQPSEPRDSAVYFCASGPGTPPYEQYFGPGTRLTVT.

This rearrangement joins TRBV5-5 to TRBJ2-2; maybe TRBD1 (5 bases). The germline V gene encodes CDR1 SGHKS and CDR2 YYEKEE (reference sequence). V was pared by 0 bases and J by 5 bases, with 20 bases between. CDR3 size: 18 residues. The DNA of the CDR3 is TGTGCCAGCAGCTTGGGTCCATCGGCAGGGTCGTTAACCGGGGAGCTGTTTTTT. Amino acids: CASSLGPSAGSLTGELFF.

This sequence joins TRBV6-1 and TRBJ2-3, with 12 bases that match TRBD1. Trimming took 6 bases from V and 4 from J; bases not matched to a gene: 5. The CDR3 has 15 residues. Germline V lookup: CDR1 MNHNS, CDR2 SASEGT. The CDR3 spells CASRSGTGGADTQYF. The CDR3, as DNA: TGTGCCAGCAGGTCCGGGACAGGGGGCGCAGATACGCAGTATTTT.

The chain employs TRBV6-1 and TRBJ1-3; TRBD1 matches at 11 bases. The V segment lost 0 bases and the J segment 3 bases; nucleotides outside the gene matches: 4. Germline V CDR1 and CDR2: MNHNS, SASEGT. This CDR3 is built from 17 residues. CDR3 in amino acids: CASSEAGGQGVGNTIYF. The CDR3 region has the DNA TGTGCCAGCAGTGAAGCGGGGGGACAGGGGGTTGGAAACACCATATATTTT.

V gene TRBV7-2 combines with J gene TRBJ1-2, with no clear D. CDR3 length: 17 residues. CDR1 is SGHTA, CDR2 FQGNSA, per germline. The V gene lost 1 base and the J gene lost 0 bases, with 15 bases spanning the gap. CDR3 in DNA: TGTGCCAGCAGCTTAGTCTTCTCAGGCAGCTCTAACTATGGCTACACCTTC. Its translation: CASSLVFSGSSNYGYTF.

On this clone: At one end the junction does not follow the germline gene, possibly because of a read error. This sequence joins TRBV14 and TRBJ2-1, with D tentatively TRBD2 (5 bases). The CDR3 length is 11 residues. Germline values: CDR1 SGHDN, CDR2 FVKESK. The CDR3 nucleotides are TGTGCCAGCAGCCTTGCCTGGCCCGGGATCTTC. It yields the protein CASSLAWPGIF.

The chain employs TRBV28 and TRBJ1-2; 10 positions match TRBD1. With 4 bases clipped from V and 2 bases from J, the junction kept 1 base outside the gene matches. CDR1 MDHEN and CDR2 SYDVKM come from the germline V gene. The CDR3 sequence is 14 residues long. This CDR3 is CASSSGQGNYGYTF. The CDR3 bases are TGTGCCAGCAGTTCGGGACAGGGGAACTATGGCTACACCTTC.

V is TRBV29-1 and J is TRBJ2-1; TRBD2 aligns across 9 bases. This CDR3 contains 14 residues. Germline CDR1 reads SQVTM; CDR2 reads ANQGSEA. V was pared by 4 bases and J by 0 bases, with 1 base of the junction left unmatched. CDR3 protein: CSVVRGGSYNEQFF. In nucleotides, the CDR3 is TGCAGCGTTGTGCGGGGGGGCTCCTACAATGAGCAGTTCTTC.

The V gene is TRBV19, the J gene TRBJ1-1, with D hard to call. Per germline, CDR1 LNHDA and CDR2 SQIVND (reference sequence). This CDR3 has 13 residues. Trimming removed 7 bases from V and 1 base from J, with 10 bases in between. CDR3 amino acids: CASTGRGNTEAFF. In nucleotides, the CDR3 is TGTGCCAGTACCGGCCGGGGGAACACTGAAGCTTTCTTT.

This clone was observed once. This chain uses TRBV5-1 with TRBJ2-6, with D tentatively TRBD1 (5 bases). The germline V and J ends were trimmed by 2 bases and 1 base, with 7 bases remaining between them. CDR3 length equals 15 residues. In germline, CDR1 is SGHRS, CDR2 YFSETQ. CDR3 sequence: CASSFKGSGANVLTF. DNA for the CDR3: TGCGCCAGCAGCTTCAAGGGGTCTGGGGCCAACGTCCTGACTTTC.